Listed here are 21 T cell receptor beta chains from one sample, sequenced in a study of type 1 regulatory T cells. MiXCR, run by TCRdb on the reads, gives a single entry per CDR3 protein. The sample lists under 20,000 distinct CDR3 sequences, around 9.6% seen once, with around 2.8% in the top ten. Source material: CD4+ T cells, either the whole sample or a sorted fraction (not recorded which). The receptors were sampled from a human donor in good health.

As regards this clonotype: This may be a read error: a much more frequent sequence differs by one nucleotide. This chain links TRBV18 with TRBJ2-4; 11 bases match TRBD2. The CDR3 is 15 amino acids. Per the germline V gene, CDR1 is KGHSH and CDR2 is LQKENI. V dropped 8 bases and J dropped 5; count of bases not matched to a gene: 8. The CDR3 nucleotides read TGTGCCAGCCCACTACTAGCGGGAGCGGAAAACATTCAGTACTTC. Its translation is CASPLLAGAENIQYF.

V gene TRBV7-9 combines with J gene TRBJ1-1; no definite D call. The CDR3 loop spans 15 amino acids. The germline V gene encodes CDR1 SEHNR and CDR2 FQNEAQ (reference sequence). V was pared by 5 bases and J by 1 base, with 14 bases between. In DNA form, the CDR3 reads TGTGCCAGCAGCCCGACACGTGCTGAGAACACTGAAGCTTTCTTT. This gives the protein CASSPTRAENTEAFF.

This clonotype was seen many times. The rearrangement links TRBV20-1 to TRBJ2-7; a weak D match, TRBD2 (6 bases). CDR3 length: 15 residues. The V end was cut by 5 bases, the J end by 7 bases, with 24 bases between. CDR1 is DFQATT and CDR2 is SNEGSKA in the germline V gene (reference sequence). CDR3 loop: CSAPPAGGPKGEQYF. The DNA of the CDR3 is TGCAGTGCTCCCCCAGCCGGGGGACCGAAGGGAGAGCAGTACTTC.

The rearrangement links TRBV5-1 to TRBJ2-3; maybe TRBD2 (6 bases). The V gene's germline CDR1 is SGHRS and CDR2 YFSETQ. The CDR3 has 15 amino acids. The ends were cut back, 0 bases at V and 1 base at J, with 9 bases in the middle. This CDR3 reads CASSLGAGRTDTQYF. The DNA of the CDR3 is TGCGCCAGCAGCTTGGGGGCGGGACGCACAGATACGCAGTATTTT.

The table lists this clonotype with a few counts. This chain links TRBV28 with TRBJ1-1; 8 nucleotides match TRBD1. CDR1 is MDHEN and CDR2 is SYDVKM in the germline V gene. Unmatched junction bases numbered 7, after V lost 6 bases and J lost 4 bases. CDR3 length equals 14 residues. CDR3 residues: CASRSGTGITEAFF. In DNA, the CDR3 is TGTGCCAGCAGATCGGGGACAGGTATCACTGAAGCTTTCTTT.

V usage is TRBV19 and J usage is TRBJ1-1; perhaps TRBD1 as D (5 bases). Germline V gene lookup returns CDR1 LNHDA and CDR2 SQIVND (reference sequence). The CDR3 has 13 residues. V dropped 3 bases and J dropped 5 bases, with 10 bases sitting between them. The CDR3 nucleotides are TGTGCCAGTAGTATCGTTTGGGGGACTGAAGCTTTCTTT. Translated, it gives CASSIVWGTEAFF.

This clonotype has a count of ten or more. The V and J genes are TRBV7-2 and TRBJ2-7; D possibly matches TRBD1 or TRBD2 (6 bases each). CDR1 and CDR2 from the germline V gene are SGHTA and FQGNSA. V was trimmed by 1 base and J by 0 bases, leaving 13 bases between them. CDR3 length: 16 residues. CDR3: CASSLVGGRSSYEQYF. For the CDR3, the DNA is TGTGCCAGCAGCTTAGTTGGGGGGCGCAGCTCCTACGAGCAGTACTTC.

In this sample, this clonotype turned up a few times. The CDR3 DNA reads TGCAGTGCGCCCGAAACTAGCGGGAGCTCCTACAATGAGCAGTTCTTC. Its protein product is CSAPETSGSSYNEQFF. This chain links TRBV20-1 with TRBJ2-1, with TRBD2 matching 11 bases. There are 16 residues in the CDR3. Germline V lookup: CDR1 DFQATT, CDR2 SNEGSKA (reference sequence). V was clipped by 6 bases and J by 0 bases; unmatched bases: 7.

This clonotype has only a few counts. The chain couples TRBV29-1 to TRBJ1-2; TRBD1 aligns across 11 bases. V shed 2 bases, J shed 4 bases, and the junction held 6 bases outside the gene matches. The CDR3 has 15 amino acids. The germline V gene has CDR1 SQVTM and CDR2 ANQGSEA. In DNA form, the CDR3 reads TGCAGCGTTGAAATTGGGACAGGGGGACTCTATGGCTACACCTTC. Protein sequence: CSVEIGTGGLYGYTF.

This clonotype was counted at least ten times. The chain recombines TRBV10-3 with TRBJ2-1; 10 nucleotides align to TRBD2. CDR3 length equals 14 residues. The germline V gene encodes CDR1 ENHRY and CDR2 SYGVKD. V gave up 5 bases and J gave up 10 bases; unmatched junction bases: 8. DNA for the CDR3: TGTGCCATCAGTCCCGGGACTAGCGTTAGCGAGCAGTTCTTC. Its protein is CAISPGTSVSEQFF.

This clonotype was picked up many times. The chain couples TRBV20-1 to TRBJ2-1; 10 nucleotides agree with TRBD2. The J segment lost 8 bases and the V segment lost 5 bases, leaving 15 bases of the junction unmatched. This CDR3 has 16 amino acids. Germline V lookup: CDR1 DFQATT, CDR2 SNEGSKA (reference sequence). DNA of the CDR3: TGCAGTGCTCACCAGGTGGGGCTAGCGGGAGTTCATGAGCAGTTCTTC. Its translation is CSAHQVGLAGVHEQFF.

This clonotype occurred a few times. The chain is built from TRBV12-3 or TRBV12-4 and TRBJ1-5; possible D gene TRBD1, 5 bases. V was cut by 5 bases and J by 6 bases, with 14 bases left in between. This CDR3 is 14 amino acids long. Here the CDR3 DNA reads TGTGCCAGCAGTCCCACCGGGGGAGGTCAGCCCCAGCATTTT. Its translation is CASSPTGGGQPQHF.

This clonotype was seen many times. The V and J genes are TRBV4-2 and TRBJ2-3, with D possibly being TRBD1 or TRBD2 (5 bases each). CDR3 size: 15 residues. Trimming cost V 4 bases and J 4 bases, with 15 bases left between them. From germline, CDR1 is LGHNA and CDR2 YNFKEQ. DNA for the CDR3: TGTGCCAGCAGCCGGGACGGGAAAAACGCAGATACGCAGTATTTT. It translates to CASSRDGKNADTQYF.

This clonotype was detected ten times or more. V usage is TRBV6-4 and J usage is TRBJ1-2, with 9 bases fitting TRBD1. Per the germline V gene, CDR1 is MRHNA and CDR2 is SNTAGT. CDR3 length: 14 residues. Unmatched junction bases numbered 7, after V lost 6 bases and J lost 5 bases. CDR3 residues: CASRAGTGPYGYTF. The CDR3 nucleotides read TGTGCCAGCAGGGCTGGGACAGGGCCTTATGGCTACACCTTC.

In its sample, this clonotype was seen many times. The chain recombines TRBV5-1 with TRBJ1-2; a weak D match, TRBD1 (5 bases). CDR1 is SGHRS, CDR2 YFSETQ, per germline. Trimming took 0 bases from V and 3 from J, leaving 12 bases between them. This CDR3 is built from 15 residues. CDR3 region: CASSLGGTNYYGYTF. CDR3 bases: TGCGCCAGCAGCTTGGGAGGGACCAACTACTATGGCTACACCTTC.

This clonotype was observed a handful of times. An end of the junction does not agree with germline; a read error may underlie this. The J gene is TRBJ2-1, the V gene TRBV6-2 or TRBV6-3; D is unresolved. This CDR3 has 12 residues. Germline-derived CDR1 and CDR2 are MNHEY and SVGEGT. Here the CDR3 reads CASSNPLVPVIF. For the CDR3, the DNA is TGTGCCAGCAGTAACCCGCTTGTACCGGTGATCTTC.

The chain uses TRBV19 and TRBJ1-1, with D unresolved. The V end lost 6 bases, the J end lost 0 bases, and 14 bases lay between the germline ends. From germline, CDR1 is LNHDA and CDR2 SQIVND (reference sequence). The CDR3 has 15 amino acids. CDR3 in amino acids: CASRTRTGMNTEAFF. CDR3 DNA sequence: TGTGCCAGTAGAACAAGGACGGGGATGAACACTGAAGCTTTCTTT. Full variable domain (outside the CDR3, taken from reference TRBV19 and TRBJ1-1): DGGITQSPKYLFRKEGQNVTLSCEQNLNHDAMYWYRQDPGQGLRLIYYSQIVNDFQKGDIAEGYSVSREKKESFPLTVTSAQKNPTAFYLCASRTRTGMNTEAFFGQGTRLTVV.

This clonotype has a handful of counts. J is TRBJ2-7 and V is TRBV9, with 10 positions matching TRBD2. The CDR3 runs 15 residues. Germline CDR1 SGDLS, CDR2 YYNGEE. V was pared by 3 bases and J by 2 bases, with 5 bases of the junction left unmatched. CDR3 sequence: CASSAGLAETYEQYF. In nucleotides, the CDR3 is TGTGCCAGCAGCGCCGGACTAGCGGAGACCTACGAGCAGTACTTC.

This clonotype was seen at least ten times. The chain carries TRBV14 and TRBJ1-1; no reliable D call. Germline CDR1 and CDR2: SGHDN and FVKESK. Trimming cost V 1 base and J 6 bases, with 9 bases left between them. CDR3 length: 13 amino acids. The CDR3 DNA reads TGTGCCAGCAGCCAAGTGGAGGTTTCTGAAGCTTTCTTT. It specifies CASSQVEVSEAFF. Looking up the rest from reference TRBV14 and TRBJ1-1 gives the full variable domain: EAGVTQFPSHSVIEKGQTVTLRCDPISGHDNLYWYRRVMGKEIKFLLHFVKESKQDESGMPNNRFLAERTGGTYSTLKVQPAELEDSGVYFCASSQVEVSEAFFGQGTRLTVV.

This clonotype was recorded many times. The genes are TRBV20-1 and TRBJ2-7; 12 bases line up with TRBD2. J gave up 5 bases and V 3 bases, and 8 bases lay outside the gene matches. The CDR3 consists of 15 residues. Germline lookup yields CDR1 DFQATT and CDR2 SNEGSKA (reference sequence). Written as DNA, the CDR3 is TGCAGTGCTAGTAGACTAGCGGGAGCCGCCCACGAGCAGTACTTC. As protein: CSASRLAGAAHEQYF.

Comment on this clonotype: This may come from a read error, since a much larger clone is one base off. The DNA for the CDR3 is TGTGCCAGCAGTTTCCGGGGAGAGCTGGGCACTGAAGCTTTCTTT. Protein product: CASSFRGELGTEAFF. The chain employs TRBV28 and TRBJ1-1; D not resolved. Germline CDR1 MDHEN, CDR2 SYDVKM. This CDR3 comprises 15 residues. Deletions cut 3 bases from V and 4 bases from J, with 15 bases between.